The clone carrying this T cell receptor (beta chain) showed up many times. Its antigen is not known. The sample originates from a study of Graves' ophthalmopathy and Graves' hyperthyroidism. Study-wide results and limits: With around 65% sensitivity and about 72% specificity, the model predicted ophthalmopathy progression.

As the starting material, approximately 10 ml of fresh peripheral blood yielded the PBMCs. J was trimmed by 5 bases and V by 4 bases; bases with no gene match: 10. CDR1 is PRHDT and CDR2 is FYEKMQ in the germline V gene (reference sequence). The CDR3 totals 15 residues. CDR3 regions of TCR beta were amplified from RNA transcripts. The library came from an HTBI-primed first-round RT-PCR and a second-round multiplex PCR. TCRdb used MiXCR to reprocess the multiplex PCR reads, holding one entry per CDR3 protein. The table lists 680,000 or so distinct CDR3 sequences, 20% to 25% of them singletons. This sequence originates from a woman younger than 30 with stable Graves' hyperthyroidism. Some clones in this sample may be carry-over from other donors' samples. The source material was peripheral blood. The gene calls are TRBV13 and TRBJ1-1, with 7 bases that match TRBD1. The CDR3 spells CASSSLGGRRTEAFF. CDR3 in DNA: TGTGCCAGCAGCTCCCTAGGGGGCAGGAGGACTGAAGCTTTCTTT.